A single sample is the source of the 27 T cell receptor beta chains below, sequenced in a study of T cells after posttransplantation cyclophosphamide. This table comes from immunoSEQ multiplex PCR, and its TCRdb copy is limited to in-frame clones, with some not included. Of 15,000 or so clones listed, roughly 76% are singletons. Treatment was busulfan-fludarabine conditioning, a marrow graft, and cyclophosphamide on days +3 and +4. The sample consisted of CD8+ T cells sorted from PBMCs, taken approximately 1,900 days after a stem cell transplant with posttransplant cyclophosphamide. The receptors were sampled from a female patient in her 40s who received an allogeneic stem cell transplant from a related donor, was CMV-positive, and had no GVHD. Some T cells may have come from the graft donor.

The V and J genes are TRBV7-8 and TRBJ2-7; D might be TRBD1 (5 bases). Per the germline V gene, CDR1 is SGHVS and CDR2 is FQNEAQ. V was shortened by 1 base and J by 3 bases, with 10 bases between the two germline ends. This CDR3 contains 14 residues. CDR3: CASSLEKGLYEQYF. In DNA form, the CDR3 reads TGTGCCAGCAGCTTAGAAAAGGGGCTCTACGAGCAGTACTTC.

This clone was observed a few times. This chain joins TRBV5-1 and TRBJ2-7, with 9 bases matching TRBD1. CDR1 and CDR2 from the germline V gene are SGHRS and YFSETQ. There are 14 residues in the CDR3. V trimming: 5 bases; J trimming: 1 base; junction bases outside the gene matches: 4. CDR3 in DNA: TGCGCCAGCAGACCCGGGACAGGGTCCTACGAGCAGTACTTC. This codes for CASRPGTGSYEQYF.

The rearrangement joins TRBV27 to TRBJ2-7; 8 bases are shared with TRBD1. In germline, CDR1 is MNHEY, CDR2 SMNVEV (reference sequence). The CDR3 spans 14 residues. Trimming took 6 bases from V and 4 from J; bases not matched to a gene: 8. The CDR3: CASSPGQVSYEQYF. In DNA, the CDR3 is TGTGCCAGCAGCCCGGGACAGGTCTCTTACGAGCAGTACTTC.

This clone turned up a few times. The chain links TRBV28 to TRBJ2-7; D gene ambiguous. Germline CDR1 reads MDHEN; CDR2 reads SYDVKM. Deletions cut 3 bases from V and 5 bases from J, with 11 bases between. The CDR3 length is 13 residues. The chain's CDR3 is CASSLGRQNEQYF. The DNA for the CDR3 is TGTGCCAGCAGTTTGGGCCGGCAAAACGAGCAGTACTTC.

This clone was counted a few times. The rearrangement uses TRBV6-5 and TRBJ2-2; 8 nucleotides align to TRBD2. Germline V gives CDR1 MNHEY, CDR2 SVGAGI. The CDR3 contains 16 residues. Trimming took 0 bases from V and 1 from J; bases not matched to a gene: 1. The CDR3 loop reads CASSYSSGGNTGELFF. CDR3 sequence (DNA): TGTGCCAGCAGTTACTCGAGCGGGGGGAACACCGGGGAGCTGTTTTTT.

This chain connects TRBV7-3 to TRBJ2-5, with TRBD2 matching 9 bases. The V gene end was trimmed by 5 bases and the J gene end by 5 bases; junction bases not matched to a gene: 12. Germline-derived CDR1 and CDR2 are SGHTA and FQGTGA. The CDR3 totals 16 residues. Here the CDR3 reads CASSAIAGALGETQYF. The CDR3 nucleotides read TGTGCCAGCAGCGCAATAGCGGGGGCACTGGGGGAGACCCAGTACTTC.

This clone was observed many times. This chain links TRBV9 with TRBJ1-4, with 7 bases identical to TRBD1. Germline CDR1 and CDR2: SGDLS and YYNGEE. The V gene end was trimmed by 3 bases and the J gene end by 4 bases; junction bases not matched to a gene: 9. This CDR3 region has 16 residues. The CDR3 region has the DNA TGTGCCAGCAGCGACCCGCGGACAGGCCTTAATGAAAAACTGTTTTTT. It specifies CASSDPRTGLNEKLFF.

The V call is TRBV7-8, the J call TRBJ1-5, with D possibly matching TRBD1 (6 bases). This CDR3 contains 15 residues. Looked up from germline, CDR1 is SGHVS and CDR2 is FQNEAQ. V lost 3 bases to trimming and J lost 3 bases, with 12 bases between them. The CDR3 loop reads CASSFEAGDNQPQHF. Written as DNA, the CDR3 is TGTGCCAGCAGCTTCGAAGCAGGGGACAATCAGCCCCAGCATTTT.

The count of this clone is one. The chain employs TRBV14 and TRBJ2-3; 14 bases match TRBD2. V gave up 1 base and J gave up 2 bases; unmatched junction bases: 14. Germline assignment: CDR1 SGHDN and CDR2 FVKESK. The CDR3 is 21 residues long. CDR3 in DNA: TGTGCCAGCAGCCAAGTATGGGGACTAGCGGGAGATCCTCTAATCACAGATACGCAGTATTTT. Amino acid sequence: CASSQVWGLAGDPLITDTQYF.

CDR3 nucleotides: TGTGCCAGCAGCAAGTGGGACAGAGCCTACGAGCAGTACTTC. It specifies CASSKWDRAYEQYF. This chain connects TRBV7-9 to TRBJ2-7, with TRBD1 matching 7 bases. V trimming: 5 bases; J trimming: 2 bases; junction bases outside the gene matches: 6. CDR3 length equals 14 residues. Looked up from germline, CDR1 is SEHNR and CDR2 is FQNEAQ (reference sequence).

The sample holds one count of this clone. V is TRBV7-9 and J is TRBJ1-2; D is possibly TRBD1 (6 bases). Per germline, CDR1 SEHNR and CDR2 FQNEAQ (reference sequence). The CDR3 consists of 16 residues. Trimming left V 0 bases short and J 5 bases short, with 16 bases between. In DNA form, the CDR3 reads TGTGCCAGCAGCTTAGCGTCGATGACAGGCTCATATGGCTACACCTTC. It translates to CASSLASMTGSYGYTF.

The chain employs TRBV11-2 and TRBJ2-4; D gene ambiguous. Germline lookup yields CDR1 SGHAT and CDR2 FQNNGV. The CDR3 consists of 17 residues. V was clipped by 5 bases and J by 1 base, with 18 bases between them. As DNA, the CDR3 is TGTGCCAGCAGCCTCCAGAGAGGTGGAGAGGCCAAAAACATTCAGTACTTC. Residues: CASSLQRGGEAKNIQYF.

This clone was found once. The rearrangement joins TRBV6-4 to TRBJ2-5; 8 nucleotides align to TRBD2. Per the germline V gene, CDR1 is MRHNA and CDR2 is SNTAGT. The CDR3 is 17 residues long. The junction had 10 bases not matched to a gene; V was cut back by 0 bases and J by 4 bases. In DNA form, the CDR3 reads TGTGCCAGCAGTGACTCGTGGCGGGGGGCGCACCCAGAGACCCAGTACTTC. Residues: CASSDSWRGAHPETQYF.

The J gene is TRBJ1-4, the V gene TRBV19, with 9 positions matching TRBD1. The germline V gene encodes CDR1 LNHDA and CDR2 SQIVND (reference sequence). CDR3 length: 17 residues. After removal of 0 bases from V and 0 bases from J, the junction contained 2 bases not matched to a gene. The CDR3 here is CASSIEGTGPTNEKLFF. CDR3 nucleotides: TGTGCCAGTAGTATAGAAGGGACAGGGCCAACTAATGAAAAACTGTTTTTT.

The CDR3 loop is CASSISSGTMNTEAFF. The DNA of the CDR3 is TGTGCCAGCAGCATAAGCAGCGGGACTATGAACACTGAAGCTTTCTTT. This chain links TRBV7-6 with TRBJ1-1; tentative D call: TRBD1 (5 bases). Trimming took off 5 bases at V and 0 bases at J, with 16 bases between the two ends. The CDR3 is 16 amino acids. Germline values: CDR1 SGHVS, CDR2 FNYEAQ. Full variable domain (outside the CDR3, taken from reference TRBV7-6 and TRBJ1-1): GAGVSQSPRYKVTKRGQDVALRCDPISGHVSLYWYRQALGQGPEFLTYFNYEAQQDKSGLPNDRFSAERPEGSISTLTIQRTEQRDSAMYRCASSISSGTMNTEAFFGQGTRLTVV.

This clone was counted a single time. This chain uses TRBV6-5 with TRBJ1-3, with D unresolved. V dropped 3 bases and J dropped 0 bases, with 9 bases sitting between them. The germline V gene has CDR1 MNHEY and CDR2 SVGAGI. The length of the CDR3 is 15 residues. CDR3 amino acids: CASSYDGSSGNTIYF. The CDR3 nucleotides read TGTGCCAGCAGTTATGACGGGAGCTCTGGAAACACCATATATTTT.

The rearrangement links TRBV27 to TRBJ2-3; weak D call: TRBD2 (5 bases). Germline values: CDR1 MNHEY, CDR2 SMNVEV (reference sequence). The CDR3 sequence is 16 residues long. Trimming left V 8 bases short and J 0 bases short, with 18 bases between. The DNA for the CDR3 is TGTGCCAGCTCCCATCGAACTAGGACTAGCACAGATACGCAGTATTTT. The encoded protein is CASSHRTRTSTDTQYF.

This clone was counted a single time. CDR3 loop: CASSLGDRGVREQYF. CDR3 bases: TGTGCCAGCAGCTTGGGGGACAGGGGGGTTCGGGAGCAGTACTTC. This chain uses TRBV5-6 with TRBJ2-7; 11 bases fit TRBD1. Germline CDR1 and CDR2: SGHDT and YYEEEE. The CDR3 is 15 residues long. The ends lost 0 bases at V and 7 bases at J; junction bases unmatched: 6.

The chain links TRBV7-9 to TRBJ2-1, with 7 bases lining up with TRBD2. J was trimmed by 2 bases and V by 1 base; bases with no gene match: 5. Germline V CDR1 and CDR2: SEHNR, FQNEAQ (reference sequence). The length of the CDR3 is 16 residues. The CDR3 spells CASSLGGGGPYNEQFF. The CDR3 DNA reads TGTGCCAGCAGCTTAGGAGGCGGGGGTCCCTACAATGAGCAGTTCTTC.

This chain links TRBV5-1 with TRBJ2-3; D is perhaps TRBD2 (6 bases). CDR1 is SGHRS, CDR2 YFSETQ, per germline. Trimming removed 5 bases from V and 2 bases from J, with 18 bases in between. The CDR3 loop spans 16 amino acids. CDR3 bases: TGCGCCAGCAGGCAGGAGCAGGAGGGACCCACAGATACGCAGTATTTT. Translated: CASRQEQEGPTDTQYF.

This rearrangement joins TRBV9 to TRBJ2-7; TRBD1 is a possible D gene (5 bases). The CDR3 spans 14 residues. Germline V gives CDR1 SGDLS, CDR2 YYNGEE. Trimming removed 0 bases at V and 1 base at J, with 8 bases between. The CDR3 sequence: CASSVGRQSYEQYF. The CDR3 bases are TGTGCCAGCAGCGTAGGTCGACAGTCCTACGAGCAGTACTTC.

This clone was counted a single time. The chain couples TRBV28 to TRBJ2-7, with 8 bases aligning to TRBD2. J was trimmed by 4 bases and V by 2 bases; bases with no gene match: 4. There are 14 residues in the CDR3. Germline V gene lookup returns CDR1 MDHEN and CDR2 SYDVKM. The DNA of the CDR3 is TGTGCCAGCAGTTTACGCGGGGGGCGGTACGAGCAGTACTTC. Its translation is CASSLRGGRYEQYF.

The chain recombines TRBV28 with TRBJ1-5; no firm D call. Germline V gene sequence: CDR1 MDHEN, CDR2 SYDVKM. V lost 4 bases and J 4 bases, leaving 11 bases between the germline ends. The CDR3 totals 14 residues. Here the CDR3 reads CASSWADGNQPQHF. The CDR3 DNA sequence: TGTGCCAGCAGTTGGGCTGACGGAAATCAGCCCCAGCATTTT.

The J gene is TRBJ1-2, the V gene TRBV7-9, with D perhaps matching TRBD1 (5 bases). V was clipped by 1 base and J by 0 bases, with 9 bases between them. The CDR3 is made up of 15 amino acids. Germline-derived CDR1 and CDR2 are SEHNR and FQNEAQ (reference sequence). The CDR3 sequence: CASSLVGGANYGYTF. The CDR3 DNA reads TGTGCCAGCAGCTTAGTGGGGGGAGCTAACTATGGCTACACCTTC.

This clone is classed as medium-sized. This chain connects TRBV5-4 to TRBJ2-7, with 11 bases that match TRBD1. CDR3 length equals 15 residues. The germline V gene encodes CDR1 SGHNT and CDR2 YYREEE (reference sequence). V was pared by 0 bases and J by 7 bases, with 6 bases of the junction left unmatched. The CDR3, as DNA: TGTGCCAGCAGCTTGGGGGACAGGGGGGAGAGGGAGCAGTACTTC. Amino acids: CASSLGDRGEREQYF. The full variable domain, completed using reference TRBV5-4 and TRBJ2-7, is ETGVTQSPTHLIKTRGQQVTLRCSSQSGHNTVSWYQQALGQGPQFIFQYYREEENGRGNFPPRFSGLQFPNYSSELNVNALELDDSALYLCASSLGDRGEREQYFGPGTRLTVT.

The CDR3 sequence is CASSVPQGSGSSTDTQYF. The DNA of the CDR3 is TGTGCCAGCAGCGTCCCCCAGGGTAGCGGTTCTAGCACAGATACGCAGTATTTT. This chain links TRBV9 with TRBJ2-3; possibly TRBD2 for D (6 bases). V shed 2 bases and J shed 0 bases, with 19 bases lying between them. Germline V CDR1 and CDR2: SGDLS, YYNGEE. The CDR3 extends over 18 amino acids.

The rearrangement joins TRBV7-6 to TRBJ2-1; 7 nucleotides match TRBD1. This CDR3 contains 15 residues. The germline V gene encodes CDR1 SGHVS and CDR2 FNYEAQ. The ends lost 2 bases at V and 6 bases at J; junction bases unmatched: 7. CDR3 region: CASSLPTTGSNEQFF. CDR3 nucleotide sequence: TGTGCCAGCAGCTTACCTACGACAGGGAGCAATGAGCAGTTCTTC. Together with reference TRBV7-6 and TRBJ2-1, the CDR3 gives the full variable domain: GAGVSQSPRYKVTKRGQDVALRCDPISGHVSLYWYRQALGQGPEFLTYFNYEAQQDKSGLPNDRFSAERPEGSISTLTIQRTEQRDSAMYRCASSLPTTGSNEQFFGPGTRLTVL.